These T cell receptor beta chains were read from a single sample in a study of Japanese encephalitis immunity and Zika vaccine responses. One entry per CDR3 protein, called by TCRdb with MiXCR from the 5' RACE reads. The table records around 130 distinct CDR3 sequences, 2% to 2.5% of them present only once. The sequenced sample was antigen-activated CD8+ T cells from blood, cultured, obtained during a Zika inactivated vaccine study. Receptors were obtained from an adult woman who received an inactivated Zika virus vaccine. CDR3s leave out the opening cysteine and the closing phenylalanine or tryptophan. Clone size reads once, few, many, or a class if the clone is expanded.

abundance	j_gene	v_gene	CDR3aa
medium-sized	TRBJ2-5	TRBV6-1	ASVPQGAYETQY
large	TRBJ2-3	TRBV6-4	ASSDAGGSTDTQY
few	TRBJ2-1	TRBV19	ASKTGNNEQF
large	TRBJ1-5	TRBV29-1	SVEVGAGGNQPQH
hyperexpanded	TRBJ2-1	TRBV29-1	SVGGASEF
large	TRBJ1-4	TRBV13	ASSYRGRREKLF
hyperexpanded	TRBJ2-7	TRBV7-2	ASSLVSGGSYEQY
large	TRBJ2-3	TRBV11-2	ASSVAGLLLTDTQY
large	TRBJ2-7	TRBV7-9	ASSPVGDVYEQY
hyperexpanded	TRBJ2-7	TRBV12-3/TRBV12-4	ASSLGTPLSGY
medium-sized	TRBJ1-3	TRBV11-2	ASNLDRLADSGNTIY
large	TRBJ1-1	TRBV12-3/TRBV12-4	ASSPSRKTEAF
large	TRBJ2-6	TRBV27	ASSSRQTGANVLT
hyperexpanded	TRBJ2-5	TRBV5-1	ASSLGGKQETQY
large	TRBJ2-7	TRBV5-6	ASSFLREAGAYEQY
large	TRBJ2-5	TRBV3-1	ASSQRASQETQY
large	TRBJ2-7	TRBV12-3/TRBV12-4	ASTNVGYRGPPYEQY
large	TRBJ1-6	TRBV5-6	ASSFDRALGSPLH
large	TRBJ1-1	TRBV3-1	ASSQETELPSTEAF
large	TRBJ2-1	TRBV9	ASSVRGSGVYNEQF
medium-sized	TRBJ1-5	TRBV7-9	ASSFEKHEGNQPQH
hyperexpanded	TRBJ2-5	TRBV9	ASTPSGQETQY
hyperexpanded	TRBJ2-1	TRBV4-2	ASSRDGQGGSNEQF
hyperexpanded	TRBJ2-5	TRBV11-1	ASSLSSGAGETQY
large	TRBJ2-7	TRBV28	ASSLAYRTGVTYEQY
large	TRBJ2-1	TRBV5-1	ASSLVIASGGADVGHNVNEQF
medium-sized	TRBJ1-2	TRBV4-1	ASSQVAGGGGYT
hyperexpanded	TRBJ2-7	TRBV7-9	ASSFKSGRQGSYEQY